The T cell receptor beta chain under discussion was sequenced for a study of naive and memory T cell subsets. The CDR3 sequence is 14 residues long. The germline V gene encodes CDR1 LGHDT and CDR2 YNNKEL (reference sequence). V was pared by 0 bases and J by 5 bases, with 10 bases between. The beta constant-region primer was an equimolar mix of two oligonucleotides covering TRBC1 and TRBC2. TCRdb analysed the UMI-ligation and nested PCR reads with MiXCR anew, one entry per CDR3 protein. Among about 90,000 distinct CDR3 sequences, over 7% were seen once, and the ten largest hold about 1.6%. This clonotype occurred many times. The antigen is not known. Study-wide results and limits: Findings for naive and memory subsets could not be checked against ground truth. A clonotype means one alpha or beta sequence, not an alpha/beta pair.

The clonotype was recovered from a human donor in good health. The V and J genes are TRBV3-1 and TRBJ2-5; D unresolved. Sequenced sample: central memory CD4+ T cells from blood. CDR3 bases: TGTGCCAGCAGCCAAGATCTGTGGGCGGAGACCCAGTACTTC. Translating gives CASSQDLWAETQYF.